The source of this T cell receptor (beta chain) is a study of blood T cell repertoires in COVID-19. Original handling: Nucleated cell number was recorded as an estimate derived from reference gene primer amplification. The table came from immunoSEQ multiplex PCR; TCRdb's copy has only in-frame clones and leaves some out. V, J and clone size were drawn from that table, and D and trimming were deduced from the DNA. Of about 310,000 clones listed, roughly 90% are singletons. This sequence was found in a woman aged 40 to 49 who had recovered from COVID-19. The sequencing sample was made of PBMCs or T cells enriched from blood (not recorded which).

The CDR3 nucleotides are TGTGCCAGCAGCGTAGTGGGGGGGCCTGAAGCTTTCTTT. Translated, it gives CASSVVGGPEAFF. The J gene is TRBJ1-1, the V gene TRBV9; possibly TRBD1 for D (6 bases). The V gene's germline CDR1 is SGDLS and CDR2 YYNGEE. V lost 0 bases and J lost 6, with 9 bases in between. CDR3 length: 13 residues.